One TCR beta chain is described in this entry. Its antigen remains unknown. The data are from a study of shared clonotypes between healthy human individuals. The germline CDR1 and CDR2 sequences are SGHTA and FQGNSA. This CDR3 contains 14 residues. After removal of 0 bases from V and 4 bases from J, the junction contained 3 bases not matched to a gene. Study-wide results and limits: The naive CD4 repertoires of a few donors were compared, and around 5% of clonotypes were shared. Lower generation probabilities were found for non-shared clonotypes than for those shared by all four donors.

Sequencing was performed with immunoSEQ multiplex PCR; in TCRdb, only in-frame clones are kept and a portion is missing. The sample has roughly 2.4 million clones, roughly 95% seen once. The chain links TRBV7-2 to TRBJ2-7; TRBD2 matches 7 bases. Input material: naive CD4+ T cells sorted from blood. Subset in this sample: CD45RA+ positively selected. This TCR came from a young man in good health. In DNA form, the CDR3 reads TGTGCCAGCAGCTTAGCGCGGGAGTTGTACGAGCAGTACTTC. Encoded protein: CASSLARELYEQYF.